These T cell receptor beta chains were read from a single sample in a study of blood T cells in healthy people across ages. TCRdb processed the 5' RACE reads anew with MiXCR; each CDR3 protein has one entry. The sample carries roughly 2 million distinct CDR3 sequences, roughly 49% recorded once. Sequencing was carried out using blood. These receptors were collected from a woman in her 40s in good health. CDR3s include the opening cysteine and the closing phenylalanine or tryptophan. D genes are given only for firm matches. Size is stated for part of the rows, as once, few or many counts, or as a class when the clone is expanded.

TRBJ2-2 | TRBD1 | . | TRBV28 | TGTGCCAGCAGTTTAGGGGGCAGGGGGCTTTTCACCGGGGAGCTGTTTTTT | CASSLGGRGLFTGELFF
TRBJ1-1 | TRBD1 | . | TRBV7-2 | TGTGCCAGCAGCTTAGTTCCAGGGGGCGTAGGTGAAGCTTTCTTT | CASSLVPGGVGEAFF
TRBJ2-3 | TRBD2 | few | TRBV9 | TGTGCCAGCAGCGTAGTTGGTAGCGGGGGACCCACAGATACGCAGTATTTT | CASSVVGSGGPTDTQYF
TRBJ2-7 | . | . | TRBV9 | TGTGCCAGCAGCGAACAGGGTAACCACGAGCAGTACTTC | CASSEQGNHEQYF
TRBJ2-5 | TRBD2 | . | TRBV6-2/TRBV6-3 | TGTGCCAGCGTCTCCGGGGGGTTCCCAGAGACCCAGTACTTC | CASVSGGFPETQYF
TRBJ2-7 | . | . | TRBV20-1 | TGCAGTGCTAGACCCCCCGGGCGGGGGCCCTATCTTTCCTACAATGAGCAGTACTTC | CSARPPGRGPYLSYNEQYF
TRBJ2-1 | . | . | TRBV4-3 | TGCGCCAGCAGCCAAGATAGCGGTCCAACCCGCTACAATGAGCAGTTCTTC | CASSQDSGPTRYNEQFF
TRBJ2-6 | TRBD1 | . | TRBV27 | TGTGCCAGCAGTTTAAAACAGGGGCCGGAACACCGATCTGGGGCCAACGTCCTGACTTTC | CASSLKQGPEHRSGANVLTF
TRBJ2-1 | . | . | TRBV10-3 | TGTGCCATCAGTGTCAAGGGGAATGAGCAGTTCTTC | CAISVKGNEQFF
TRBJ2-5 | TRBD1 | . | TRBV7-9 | TGTGCCACCCGGGACAGCCAATACCTAGAGACCCAGTACTTC | CATRDSQYLETQYF
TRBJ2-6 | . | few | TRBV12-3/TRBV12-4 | TGTGCCAGCAGTTTTGCTGACTCTGGGGCCAACGTCCTGACTTTC | CASSFADSGANVLTF
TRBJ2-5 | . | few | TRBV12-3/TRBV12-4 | TGTGCCAGCAGTTTCGGGGCGGTCGAGACCCAGTACTTC | CASSFGAVETQYF
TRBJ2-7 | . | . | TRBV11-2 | TGTGCCAGCAGCCTCGAGTTGACAGAAAACTACGAGCAGTACTTC | CASSLELTENYEQYF
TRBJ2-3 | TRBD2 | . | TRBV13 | TGTACCAGCAGCTTAAGAGCGGGGGAGCCATCAGATACGCAGTATTTT | CTSSLRAGEPSDTQYF
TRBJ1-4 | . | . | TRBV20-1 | TGCAGTGCTAGAGTAGGGCTTGAAAAACTGTTTTTT | CSARVGLEKLFF
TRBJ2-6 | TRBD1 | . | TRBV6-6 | TGTGCCAGCAGGGAGACAGGGGGAACTGGGGCCAACGTCCTGACTTTC | CASRETGGTGANVLTF
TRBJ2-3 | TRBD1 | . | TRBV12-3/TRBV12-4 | TGTGCCAGCAGACCCCGGACAGGTGACACAGATACGCAGTATTTT | CASRPRTGDTDTQYF
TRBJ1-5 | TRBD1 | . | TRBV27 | TGTGCCAGCAGTTCGGGACAGGGGGCCGGTCCGAGCAATCAGCCCCAGCATTTT | CASSSGQGAGPSNQPQHF
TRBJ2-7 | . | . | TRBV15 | TGTGCCACCAGCAGAGATCTAACGTCAGCCGAGCAGTACTTC | CATSRDLTSAEQYF
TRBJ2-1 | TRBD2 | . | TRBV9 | TGTGCCAGCAGCGTAGATCCGGGACTAGTCATCAATGAGCAGTTCTTC | CASSVDPGLVINEQFF
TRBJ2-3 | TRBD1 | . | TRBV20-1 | TGCAGTGCCCCGGGACAGGTTTCTAGCACAGATACGCAGTATTTT | CSAPGQVSSTDTQYF
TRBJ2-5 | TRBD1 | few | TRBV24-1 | TGTGCCACCAGTGATTTTGGGAGCAAGGACAGGGGGAAAGAGACCCAGTACTTC | CATSDFGSKDRGKETQYF
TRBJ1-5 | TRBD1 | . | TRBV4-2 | TGTGCCAGCAGCCAAGATGGAGAGGACAGGGGGCATGGCAATCAGCCCCAGCATTTT | CASSQDGEDRGHGNQPQHF
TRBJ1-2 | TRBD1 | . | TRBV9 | TGTGCCAGCAGCGTAGAACAGGGGGGTAACTATGGCTACACCTTC | CASSVEQGGNYGYTF